A selection of T cell receptor beta chains follows, all from one sample in a study of T cell responses to AZD1222 COVID-19 vaccine. Only in-frame clones appear in the TCRdb table, and some are missing; sequencing was by immunoSEQ multiplex PCR. Seen here are fewer than 110,000 clones, 70% to 90% observed once, and the top ten hold less than 6%. The source was peripheral blood, collected 28 days after the second AZD1222 dose. The receptors stem from an adult who received the AZD1222 COVID-19 vaccine. CDR3s include the opening cysteine and the closing phenylalanine or tryptophan. A D gene is named only where the DNA matches it firmly. Clone size is stated in some rows and not others, as once, few, many or a class when expanded.

TRBD1	TRBV7-7	TRBJ2-2	NA	TGTGCTAGCAGCCCCAGGGGGCGCACCGGGGAGCTGTTTTTT	CASSPRGRTGELFF
NA	TRBV28	TRBJ1-5	NA	TGTGCCAGCACCCAGCCCCCTCAGCCCCAGCATTTT	CASTQPPQPQHF
TRBD1	TRBV9	TRBJ1-5	NA	TGTGCCAGCAGCGTAGGGGGGGACAGGTATCAGCCCCAGCATTTT	CASSVGGDRYQPQHF
NA	TRBV5-1	TRBJ1-5	few	TGCGCCAGCAGCTTGGATGCGGCGAGTGGCAATCAGCCCCAGCATTTT	CASSLDAASGNQPQHF
NA	TRBV2	TRBJ1-2	NA	TGTGCCAGCACCCCGACGCCCCGGACAATTTCTAGGGACTATGGCTACACCTTC	CASTPTPRTISRDYGYTF
NA	TRBV19	TRBJ2-2	few	TGTGCCAGTAGTAAGGGACCGGTGAACACCGGGGAGCTGTTTTTT	CASSKGPVNTGELFF
NA	TRBV19	TRBJ1-1	many	TGTGCCACCCAGGACACTCTTCCTATGAACACTGAAGCTTTCTTT	CATQDTLPMNTEAFF
NA	TRBV19	TRBJ2-5	NA	TGTGCCAGTAGTATACAAGGGCAAGAGACCCAGTACTTC	CASSIQGQETQYF
NA	TRBV7-6	TRBJ1-3	once	TGTGCCAGCAGCTTAGAGCAGGGGCGAAGCTCTGGAAACACCATATATTTT	CASSLEQGRSSGNTIYF
TRBD1	TRBV19	TRBJ1-5	NA	TGTGCCAGTACCGACGGGACAGGGCAAAATCAGCCCCAGCATTTT	CASTDGTGQNQPQHF
NA	TRBV7-2	TRBJ2-3	NA	TGTGCCAGCAGCTCCCCAGGGACAGATACGCAGTATTTT	CASSSPGTDTQYF
NA	TRBV27	TRBJ2-2	NA	TGTGCCAGCAGTTTGGGGGGGGCTGTTGACACCGGGGAGCTGTTTTTT	CASSLGGAVDTGELFF
NA	TRBV7-2	TRBJ1-3	few	TGTGCCAGCAGCTTGGAGGGGACTCCTGGAAACACCATATATTTT	CASSLEGTPGNTIYF
TRBD1	TRBV9	TRBJ1-5	NA	TGTGCCAGCAGCGTAGAACAGGGGCAGGGTCAGCCCCAGCATTTT	CASSVEQGQGQPQHF
NA	TRBV19	TRBJ2-4	NA	TGTGCCAGTAACTGGGGGATGGGCAAAAACATTCAGTACTTC	CASNWGMGKNIQYF
TRBD1	TRBV28	TRBJ1-2	NA	TGTGCCAGCAGCTCCCAACAGGGGGCGGGCTATGGCTACACCTTC	CASSSQQGAGYGYTF
TRBD1	TRBV2	TRBJ2-7	NA	TGTGCCAGCAGCGGACAGGGGGCACAGTACGAGCAGTACTTC	CASSGQGAQYEQYF
NA	TRBV5-1	TRBJ2-1	NA	TGCGCCAGCAGCCTGGATCCGTCGAGCTCCTACAATGAGCAGTTCTTC	CASSLDPSSSYNEQFF
TRBD1	TRBV4-2	TRBJ1-4	few	TGTGCCAGCAGCCAAGATAGGCAGGGGGTCAATGAAAAACTGTTTTTT	CASSQDRQGVNEKLFF
NA	TRBV2	TRBJ2-3	NA	TGTGCCAGCAGTGAGAGGAAAGCTCCGCCCAGGGATACGCAGTATTTT	CASSERKAPPRDTQYF
TRBD1	TRBV19	TRBJ2-1	once	TGTGCCAGTAGTCGCCGGACAGGGTTGACATACAATGAGCAGTTCTTC	CASSRRTGLTYNEQFF
NA	TRBV4-1	TRBJ1-4	NA	TGCGCCAGCAGCCAAGAAGCACGGGGGCCTAATGAAAAACTGTTTTTT	CASSQEARGPNEKLFF
NA	TRBV3-1/TRBV3-2	TRBJ1-2	few	TGTGCCAGCAGCCAGCCCAGCAGCTATGGCTACACCTTC	CASSQPSSYGYTF
NA	TRBV19	TRBJ1-3	NA	TGTGCCAGTATGGGTTTCGGAAACACCATATATTTT	CASMGFGNTIYF
NA	TRBV9	TRBJ2-2	NA	TGTGCCAGCAGCGTAGTTTTCGGGACTTCCACCGGGGAGCTGTTTTTT	CASSVVFGTSTGELFF
NA	TRBV5-4	TRBJ2-7	NA	TGTGCCAGCAGCTTGATAGGGAAGTACGAGCAGTACTTC	CASSLIGKYEQYF
NA	TRBV20-1	TRBJ1-1	NA	TGCAGTCTAAGGACAGTTGAAGCTTTCTTT	CSLRTVEAFF
NA	TRBV3-1/TRBV3-2	TRBJ2-7	NA	TGTGCCAGCAGCACACCCGGGGCCTCCTACGAGCAGTACTTC	CASSTPGASYEQYF
NA	TRBV29-1	TRBJ2-7	few	TGCAGCGTTTCACAGGGCAGGCTATTAGGCGAGCAGTACTTC	CSVSQGRLLGEQYF
NA	TRBV19	TRBJ2-1	NA	TGTGCCAGTAGTACCAGACTGAACAATGAGCAGTTCTTC	CASSTRLNNEQFF
TRBD1	TRBV19	TRBJ1-1	NA	TGTGCCAGTAGTCGAGTCCCGACAGGGTCCGCTGAAGCTTTCTTT	CASSRVPTGSAEAFF
NA	TRBV7-2	TRBJ1-5	NA	TGTGCCAGCAGCTTGCTGGGACAAGCGGGCCAGCCCCAGCATTTT	CASSLLGQAGQPQHF
TRBD1	TRBV7-2	TRBJ1-2	NA	TGTGCCAGCAGCTCGACAGGGCCTTATGGCTACACCTTC	CASSSTGPYGYTF
TRBD2	TRBV11-3	TRBJ2-1	NA	TGTGCCAGCAGCTTAGGCGGGGGGGCCGGATACAATGAGCAGTTCTTC	CASSLGGGAGYNEQFF
TRBD1	TRBV13	TRBJ2-2	NA	TGTGCCAGCAGCTTAAGCAGACAGGGAGTGGGCACCGGGGAGCTGTTTTTT	CASSLSRQGVGTGELFF
NA	TRBV12-3/TRBV12-4	TRBJ1-2	NA	TGTGCCAGCAGTTTAAGGGGCTATGGCTACACCTTC	CASSLRGYGYTF
TRBD1	TRBV30	TRBJ1-1	NA	TGTGCTCGGGACAGGGGTAACACTGAAGCTTTCTTT	CARDRGNTEAFF
NA	TRBV30	TRBJ1-2	NA	TGTGCCTGGAATACAGGTCCCTATGGCTACACCTTC	CAWNTGPYGYTF
TRBD2	TRBV5-1	TRBJ2-7	NA	TGCGCCAGCAGGTCGACTAGCGGACCAACCTACGAGCAGTACTTC	CASRSTSGPTYEQYF
TRBD1	TRBV12-3/TRBV12-4	TRBJ1-2	NA	TGTGCCAGCAGCCAGGGACAGCTCTATGGCTACACCTTC	CASSQGQLYGYTF
TRBD2	TRBV6-2/TRBV6-3	TRBJ2-5	NA	TGTGCCAGCAGTTACTCAACTAGCGGTCAAGAGACCCAGTACTTC	CASSYSTSGQETQYF
NA	TRBV5-1	TRBJ1-5	NA	TGCGCCAGCAGCTTGCAGGAAGGGCAGCCCCAGCATTTT	CASSLQEGQPQHF
NA	TRBV6-6	TRBJ1-1	NA	TGTGCCAGCAGTTATTGGGGACGGTCGAACACTGAAGCTTTCTTT	CASSYWGRSNTEAFF